This T cell receptor beta chain comes out of a study of graft-versus-host responses after intestinal transplantation. Study in general: In this cohort, recipients had multivisceral, liver-intestinal, or isolated intestinal transplants. Anti-thymocyte globulin served as induction for all recipients, who then took tacrolimus and steroids for two to three years.

Note on this clone: What it binds is unknown.

TCRdb's copy holds only in-frame clones and misses some; the assay was immunoSEQ multiplex PCR. The sample lists about 86,000 clones, about 88% occurring once. Findings and limits, study-wide: Allograft clonal ratios (graft-versus-host to host-versus-graft) were high in patients who had graft-donor T cell macrochimerism.

CDR3 length equals 14 residues. Germline V gene sequence: CDR1 SGHAT, CDR2 FQNNGV. V lost 1 base, J lost 8 bases, and 14 bases lay in between. The rearrangement links TRBV11-2 to TRBJ1-2; D remains unclear. This clonotype was obtained from a human donor who was the organ donor for an intestinal transplant. The material sequenced was unstimulated CD4+ T cells sorted from spleen or lymph node cells, taken before transplant. The CDR3 DNA reads TGTGCCAGCAGCTTAGGAATTCGGCCCGGGGGCTACACCTTC. Translated: CASSLGIRPGGYTF.